This T cell receptor beta chain originates from a study of early T cells in non-severe SARS-CoV-2 infection. Study-wide background: With bulk RNA from unsorted whole blood as input, sequencing yielded unpaired chains.

The CDR3 covers 13 residues. TCRdb itself ran the 5' RACE reads through MiXCR, one entry per CDR3 protein. This table has 40,000 to 60,000 distinct CDR3 sequences, less than 7.5% appearing once. This clonotype was recorded many times. The chain links TRBV21-1 to TRBJ1-1. TRBV21-1 corresponds to a pseudogene. This sequence was found in an adult who was a healthcare worker with PCR-confirmed SARS-CoV-2 infection or an uninfected control (not recorded which). The sample here was whole blood, taken at baseline. CDR3 region: CASSKEDSTEAFF. DNA for the CDR3: TGTGCCAGCAGCAAAGAAGATTCCACTGAAGCTTTCTTT.